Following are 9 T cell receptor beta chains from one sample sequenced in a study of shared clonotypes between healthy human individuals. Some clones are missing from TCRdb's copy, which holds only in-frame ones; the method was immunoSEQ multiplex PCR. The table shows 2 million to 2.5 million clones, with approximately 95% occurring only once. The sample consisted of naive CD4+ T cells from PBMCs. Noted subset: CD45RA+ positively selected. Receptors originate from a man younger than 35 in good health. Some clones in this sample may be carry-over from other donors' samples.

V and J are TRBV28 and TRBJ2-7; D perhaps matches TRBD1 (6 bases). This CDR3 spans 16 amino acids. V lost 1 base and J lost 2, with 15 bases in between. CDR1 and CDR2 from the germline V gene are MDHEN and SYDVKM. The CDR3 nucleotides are TGTGCCAGCAGTTTATCTGGGGCAGGGGCAACCTACGAGCAGTACTTC. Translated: CASSLSGAGATYEQYF.

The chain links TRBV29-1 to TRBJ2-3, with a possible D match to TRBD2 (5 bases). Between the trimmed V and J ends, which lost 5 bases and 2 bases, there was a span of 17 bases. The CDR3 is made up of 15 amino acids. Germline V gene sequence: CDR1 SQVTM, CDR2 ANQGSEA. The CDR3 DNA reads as TGCAGCGTTCCTGGGAGATGGCCAGACACAGATACGCAGTATTTT. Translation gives CSVPGRWPDTDTQYF.

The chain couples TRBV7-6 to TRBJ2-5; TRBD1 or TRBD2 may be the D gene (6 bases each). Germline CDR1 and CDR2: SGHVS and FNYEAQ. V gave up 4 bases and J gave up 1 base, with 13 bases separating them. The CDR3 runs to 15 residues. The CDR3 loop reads CASSSFRGLQETQYF. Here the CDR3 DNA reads TGTGCCAGCAGCTCCTTTCGGGGGCTCCAAGAGACCCAGTACTTC.

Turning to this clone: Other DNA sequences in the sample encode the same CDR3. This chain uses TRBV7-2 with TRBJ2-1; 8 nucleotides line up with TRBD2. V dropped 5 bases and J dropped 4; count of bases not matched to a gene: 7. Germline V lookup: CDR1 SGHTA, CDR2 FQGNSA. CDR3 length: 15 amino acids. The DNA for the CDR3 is TGTGCCAGCAGCCTCGCGGGGGGCAATTACAATGAGCAGTTCTTC. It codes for CASSLAGGNYNEQFF.

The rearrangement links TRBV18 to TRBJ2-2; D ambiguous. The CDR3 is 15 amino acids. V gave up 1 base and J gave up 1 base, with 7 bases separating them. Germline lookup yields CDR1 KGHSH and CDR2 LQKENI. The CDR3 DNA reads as TGTGCCAGCTCACCACGTGTGGTGAACACCGGGGAGCTGTTTTTT. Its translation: CASSPRVVNTGELFF.

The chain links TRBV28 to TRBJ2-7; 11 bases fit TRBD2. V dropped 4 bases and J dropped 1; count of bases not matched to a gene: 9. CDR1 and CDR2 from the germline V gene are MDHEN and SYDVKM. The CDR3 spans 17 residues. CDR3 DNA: TGTGCCAGCAGTTCCTCAGGACTAGCGGGCAAATCCTACGAGCAGTACTTC. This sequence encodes CASSSSGLAGKSYEQYF.

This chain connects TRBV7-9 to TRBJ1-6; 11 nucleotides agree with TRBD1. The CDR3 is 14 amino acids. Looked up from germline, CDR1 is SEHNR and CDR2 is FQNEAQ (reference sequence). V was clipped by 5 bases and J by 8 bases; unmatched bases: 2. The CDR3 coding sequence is TGTGCCAGCAGCCGGGACAGGGGGTATTCACCCCTCCACTTT. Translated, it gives CASSRDRGYSPLHF.

The CDR3 nucleotides read TGTGCCAGCAGTTTAGGGACTAGCGGGTTAAGCACAGATACGCAGTATTTT. It specifies CASSLGTSGLSTDTQYF. This sequence joins TRBV27 and TRBJ2-3, with 12 positions matching TRBD2. V lost 2 bases to trimming and J lost 0 bases; unmatched junction nucleotides: 3. Per the germline V gene, CDR1 is MNHEY and CDR2 is SMNVEV (reference sequence). The CDR3 covers 17 residues.

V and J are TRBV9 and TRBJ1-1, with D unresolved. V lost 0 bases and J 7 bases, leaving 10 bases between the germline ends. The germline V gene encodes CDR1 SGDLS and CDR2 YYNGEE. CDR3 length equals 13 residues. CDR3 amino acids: CASSVAPGIEAFF. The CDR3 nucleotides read TGTGCCAGCAGCGTAGCACCGGGGATTGAAGCTTTCTTT. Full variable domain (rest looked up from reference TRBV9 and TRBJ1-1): DSGVTQTPKHLITATGQRVTLRCSPRSGDLSVYWYQQSLDQGLQFLIQYYNGEERAKGNILERFSAQQFPDLHSELNLSSLELGDSALYFCASSVAPGIEAFFGQGTRLTVV.